Presented here are 12 T cell receptor beta chains from one specimen sequenced in a study of cytotoxic CD8 clonotypes in ibrutinib-treated CLL. Only in-frame clones appear in the TCRdb table, and some are missing; sequencing was by immunoSEQ multiplex PCR. The sample has around 300,000 clones; just under 80% are singletons. The material was PBMCs, obtained before ibrutinib treatment. The receptor source for this set is a human donor with chronic lymphocytic leukemia.

The V and J genes are TRBV7-8 and TRBJ2-5, with 11 bases that match TRBD2. From germline, CDR1 is SGHVS and CDR2 FQNEAQ. V lost 1 base, J lost 4 bases, and 2 bases stayed unmatched. CDR3 length equals 15 residues. Here the CDR3 reads CASSLVAGGRETQYF. CDR3 in DNA: TGTGCCAGCAGCTTAGTAGCGGGAGGGCGAGAGACCCAGTACTTC.

This chain joins TRBV29-1 and TRBJ2-3, with 9 bases identical to TRBD1. Germline trimming cut 6 bases from V and 0 bases from J; bases unmatched to any gene: 7. The CDR3 has 15 amino acids. In germline, CDR1 is SQVTM, CDR2 ANQGSEA. The DNA for the CDR3 is TGCAGCGTCTCCGTAGGACAGGGGAGCACAGATACGCAGTATTTT. Its translation: CSVSVGQGSTDTQYF.

This clone was seen a few times. This sequence joins TRBV6-1 and TRBJ1-2, with D perhaps TRBD1 (5 bases). Deletions cut 1 base from V and 8 bases from J, with 11 bases between. The CDR3 covers 13 residues. Looked up from germline, CDR1 is MNHNS and CDR2 is SASEGT. As DNA, the CDR3 is TGTGCCAGCAGTGAAGGTTGGGGGGTCGGCTACACCTTC. Encoded protein: CASSEGWGVGYTF.

The chain is built from TRBV7-9 and TRBJ1-2, with D maybe TRBD1 (5 bases). V lost 5 bases and J 4 bases, leaving 20 bases between the germline ends. CDR1 SEHNR and CDR2 FQNEAQ come from the germline V gene (reference sequence). The CDR3 is made up of 16 amino acids. CDR3 sequence reads: CASSARRRDQSYGYTF. The CDR3 DNA reads as TGTGCCAGCAGCGCCAGGAGGCGGGACCAGAGCTATGGCTACACCTTC.

CDR3 DNA sequence: TGTGCCAGCAGTTACCTGGGGGGGGAGGGTAAAGAGACCCAGTACTTC. This codes for CASSYLGGEGKETQYF. The chain has TRBV6-6 and TRBJ2-5; TRBD2 matches 7 bases. Germline V gene data show CDR1 as MNHNY and CDR2 as SVGAGI (reference sequence). V shed 2 bases, J shed 3 bases, and the junction held 9 bases outside the gene matches. The CDR3 covers 16 residues.

The V and J genes are TRBV5-4 and TRBJ2-7; the D gene could be TRBD1 or TRBD2 (6 bases each). V gave up 3 bases and J gave up 1 base, with 8 bases separating them. The CDR3 has 13 residues. Germline V gives CDR1 SGHNT, CDR2 YYREEE (reference sequence). The CDR3 nucleotides are TGTGCCAGCAGCTGGGGGGCGTCCTACGAGCAGTACTTC. It codes for CASSWGASYEQYF. Drawing the rest from reference TRBV5-4 and TRBJ2-7, the complete variable domain is ETGVTQSPTHLIKTRGQQVTLRCSSQSGHNTVSWYQQALGQGPQFIFQYYREEENGRGNFPPRFSGLQFPNYSSELNVNALELDDSALYLCASSWGASYEQYFGPGTRLTVT.

The chain has TRBV15 and TRBJ1-3; no firm D call. V shed 6 bases and J shed 3 bases, with 3 bases lying between them. The CDR3 has 11 amino acids. The germline V gene has CDR1 LNHNV and CDR2 YYDKDF (reference sequence). In DNA form, the CDR3 reads TGTGCCACCAGAGTTGGAAACACCATATATTTT. Its translation: CATRVGNTIYF. Looking up the rest from reference TRBV15 and TRBJ1-3 gives the full variable domain: DAMVIQNPRYQVTQFGKPVTLSCSQTLNHNVMYWYQQKSSQAPKLLFHYYDKDFNNEADTPDNFQSRRPNTSFCFLDIRSPGLGDTAMYLCATRVGNTIYFGEGSWLTVV.

The chain recombines TRBV6-4 with TRBJ1-2; unclear D gene. CDR1 and CDR2 (germline): MRHNA, SNTAGT. This CDR3 is built from 12 residues. V was trimmed by 0 bases and J by 8 bases, leaving 7 bases between them. The CDR3 spells CASSDSGLGYTF. DNA of the CDR3: TGTGCCAGCAGTGACTCAGGGTTGGGCTACACCTTC.

The chain links TRBV7-2 to TRBJ2-5, with 8 bases fitting TRBD2. Germline CDR1 SGHTA, CDR2 FQGNSA. The CDR3 consists of 14 residues. The junction had 7 bases not matched to a gene; V was cut back by 5 bases and J by 5 bases. This chain's CDR3 is CASSLGLARETQYF. The DNA for the CDR3 is TGTGCCAGCAGCCTAGGACTAGCCCGGGAGACCCAGTACTTC.

This chain connects TRBV19 to TRBJ2-7; no clear D. Trimming removed 5 bases at V and 2 bases at J, with 7 bases between. Germline CDR1 reads LNHDA; CDR2 reads SQIVND (reference sequence). CDR3 length equals 12 residues. The CDR3 nucleotides read TGTGCCAGTAGTGGACCGACCTACGAGCAGTACTTC. Translating gives CASSGPTYEQYF.

V is TRBV19 and J is TRBJ2-2; D is unresolved. The CDR3 loop spans 13 amino acids. The V gene lost 4 bases and the J gene lost 3 bases, with 6 bases spanning the gap. The germline gives CDR1 LNHDA, CDR2 SQIVND (reference sequence). DNA for the CDR3: TGTGCCAGTAGTACGTCCTACACCGGGGAGCTGTTTTTT. Translated: CASSTSYTGELFF.

V is TRBV28 and J is TRBJ2-1; 8 bases agree with TRBD2. This CDR3 has 17 residues. V trimming: 6 bases; J trimming: 6 bases; junction bases outside the gene matches: 16. Germline V CDR1 and CDR2: MDHEN, SYDVKM. The CDR3 loop reads CASSPGLATSLFNEQFF. The CDR3 nucleotides read TGTGCCAGCAGCCCAGGACTAGCTACGAGCCTATTCAATGAGCAGTTCTTC.